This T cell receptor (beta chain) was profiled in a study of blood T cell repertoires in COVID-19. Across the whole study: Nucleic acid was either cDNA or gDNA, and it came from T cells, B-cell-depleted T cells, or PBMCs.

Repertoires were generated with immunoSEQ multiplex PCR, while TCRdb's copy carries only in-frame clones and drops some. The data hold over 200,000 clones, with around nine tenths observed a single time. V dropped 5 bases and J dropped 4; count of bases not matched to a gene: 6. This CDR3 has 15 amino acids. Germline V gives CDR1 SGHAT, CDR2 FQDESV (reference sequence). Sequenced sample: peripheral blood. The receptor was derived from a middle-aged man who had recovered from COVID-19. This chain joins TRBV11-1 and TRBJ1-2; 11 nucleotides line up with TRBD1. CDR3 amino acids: CASSPAGQGGYGYTF. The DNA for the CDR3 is TGTGCCAGCAGCCCCGCGGGACAGGGGGGCTATGGCTACACCTTC. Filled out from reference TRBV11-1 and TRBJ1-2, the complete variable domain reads EAEVAQSPRYKITEKSQAVAFWCDPISGHATLYWYRQILGQGPELLVQFQDESVVDDSQLPKDRFSAERLKGVDSTLKIQPAELGDSAMYLCASSPAGQGGYGYTFGSGTRLTVV.